This T cell receptor beta chain originates from a study of beta chain features in type 1 diabetes. Study results and caveats: Significant though moderate, a shortening of TCRB CDR3s appeared in all four CD4+ subsets of Type 1 diabetes patients.

Germline V gene sequence: CDR1 SGHNT, CDR2 YENEEA. V was pared by 4 bases and J by 12 bases, with 8 bases of the junction left unmatched. This CDR3 is built from 13 residues. In regard to this clone: Its matching antigen is unknown.

Every isolated RNA sample was fully reverse transcribed, so sequencing captured expressed TCRB transcripts. Sequencing used immunoSEQ multiplex PCR; TCRdb keeps in-frame clones, though not all of them. Here the sample spans about 150,000 clones, around 10% being singletons. The sequence was collected from a man aged 18 to 30 in good health. The J gene is TRBJ2-1, the V gene TRBV11-3, with 8 bases lining up with TRBD2. The source material was central memory CD4+ T cells from blood. The CDR3 reads CASSSDPAGAQFF. The CDR3, as DNA: TGTGCCAGCAGCTCTGACCCAGCGGGAGCGCAGTTCTTC.